This T cell receptor (beta chain) stems from a study of T cells in Graves' hyperthyroidism and ophthalmopathy. The sample holds many counts of this clonotype. Amplification of TCR beta CDR3 regions was performed using RNA transcripts as template. The HTBI primer set drove a first-round RT-PCR of the TCR CDR3. MiXCR, applied by TCRdb to the multiplex PCR reads, yields one record per CDR3 protein. The data hold approximately 250,000 distinct CDR3 sequences, with around 25% observed a single time. Trimming shortened V by 0 bases and J by 7 bases, and 11 bases separated the two germline ends. CDR1 is SGDLS and CDR2 is YYNGEE in the germline V gene. The CDR3 runs 13 residues.

The chain couples TRBV9 to TRBJ2-7; tentative D call: TRBD2 (6 bases). The receptor's source is a woman in her thirties or forties with Graves' ophthalmopathy. Sequencing was performed on blood. The CDR3 reads CASSVATGGEQYF. The CDR3 bases are TGTGCCAGCAGCGTAGCTACCGGGGGTGAGCAGTACTTC.